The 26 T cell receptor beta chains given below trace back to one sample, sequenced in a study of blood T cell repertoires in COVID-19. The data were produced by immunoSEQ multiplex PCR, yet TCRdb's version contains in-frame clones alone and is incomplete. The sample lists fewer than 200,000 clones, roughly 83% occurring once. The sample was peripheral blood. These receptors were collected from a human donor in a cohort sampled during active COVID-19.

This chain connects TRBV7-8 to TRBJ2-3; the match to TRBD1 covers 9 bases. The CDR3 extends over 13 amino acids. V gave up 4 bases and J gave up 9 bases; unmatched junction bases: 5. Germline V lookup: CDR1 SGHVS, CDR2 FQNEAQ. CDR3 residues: CASSSGTGNTQYF. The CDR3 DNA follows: TGTGCCAGCAGCTCCGGGACAGGGAACACGCAGTATTTT.

CDR3 amino acids: CASSSSGTRNIQYF. CDR3 in DNA: TGTGCCAGCAGTTCTAGCGGGACAAGAAACATTCAGTACTTC. The chain is built from TRBV28 and TRBJ2-4; 9 nucleotides match TRBD2. CDR1 is MDHEN, CDR2 SYDVKM, per germline. The CDR3 is made up of 14 amino acids. V trimming: 4 bases; J trimming: 6 bases; junction bases outside the gene matches: 4. Supplemented by reference TRBV28 and TRBJ2-4, the full variable domain reads DVKVTQSSRYLVKRTGEKVFLECVQDMDHENMFWYRQDPGLGLRLIYFSYDVKMKEKGDIPEGYSVSREKKERFSLILESASTNQTSMYLCASSSSGTRNIQYFGAGTRLSVL.

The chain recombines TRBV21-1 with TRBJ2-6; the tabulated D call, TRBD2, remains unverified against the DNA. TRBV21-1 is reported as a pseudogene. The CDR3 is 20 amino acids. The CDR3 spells CASSKEGRGIILSGANVLTF. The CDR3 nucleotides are TGTGCCAGCAGCAAAGAGGGTCGGGGGATAATCCTCTCTGGGGCCAACGTCCTGACTTTC.

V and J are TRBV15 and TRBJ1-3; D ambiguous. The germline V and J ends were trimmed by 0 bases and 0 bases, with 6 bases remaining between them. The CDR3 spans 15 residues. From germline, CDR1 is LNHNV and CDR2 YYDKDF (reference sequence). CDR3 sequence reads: CATSRDLFSGNTIYF. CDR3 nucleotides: TGTGCCACCAGCAGAGATCTGTTCTCTGGAAACACCATATATTTT.

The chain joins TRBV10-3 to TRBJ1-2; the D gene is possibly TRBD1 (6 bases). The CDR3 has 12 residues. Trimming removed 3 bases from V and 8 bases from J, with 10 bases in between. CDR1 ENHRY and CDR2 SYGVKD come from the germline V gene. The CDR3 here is CAISDPTGGYTF. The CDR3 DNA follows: TGTGCCATCAGTGACCCGACAGGCGGCTACACCTTC.

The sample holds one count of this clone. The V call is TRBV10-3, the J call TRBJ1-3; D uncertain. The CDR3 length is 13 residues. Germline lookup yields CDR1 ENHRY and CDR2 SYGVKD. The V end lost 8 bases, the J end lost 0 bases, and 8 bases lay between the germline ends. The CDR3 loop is CAIRGSSGNTIYF. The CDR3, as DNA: TGTGCCATCCGGGGTAGCTCTGGAAACACCATATATTTT.

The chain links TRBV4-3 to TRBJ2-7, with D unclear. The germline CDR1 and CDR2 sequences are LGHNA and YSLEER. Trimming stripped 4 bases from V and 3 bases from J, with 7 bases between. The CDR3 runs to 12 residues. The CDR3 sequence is CASSPGGYEQYF. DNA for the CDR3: TGCGCCAGCAGCCCCGGCGGCTACGAGCAGTACTTC.

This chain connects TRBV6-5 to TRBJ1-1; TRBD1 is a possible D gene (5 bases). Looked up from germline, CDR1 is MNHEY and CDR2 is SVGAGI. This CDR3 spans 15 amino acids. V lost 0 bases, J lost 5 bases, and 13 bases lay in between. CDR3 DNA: TGTGCCAGCAGTTACTCCCCGGGGGGGGGAACTGAAGCTTTCTTT. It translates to CASSYSPGGGTEAFF.

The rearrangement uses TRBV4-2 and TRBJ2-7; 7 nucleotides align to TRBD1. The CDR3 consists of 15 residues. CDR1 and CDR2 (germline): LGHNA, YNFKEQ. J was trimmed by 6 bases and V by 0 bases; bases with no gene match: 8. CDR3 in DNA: TGTGCCAGCAGCCAAGAGGGCCAGGGGGTGAGCGAGCAGTACTTC. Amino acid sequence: CASSQEGQGVSEQYF.

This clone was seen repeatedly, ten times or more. CDR3 in amino acids: CASSYWSRLAPYEQYF. Written as DNA, the CDR3 is TGTGCCAGCAGCTACTGGTCCCGACTAGCGCCCTACGAGCAGTACTTC. The chain combines TRBV5-6 with TRBJ2-7; TRBD2 matches at 8 bases. V trimming: 3 bases; J trimming: 2 bases; junction bases outside the gene matches: 10. This CDR3 spans 16 amino acids. Germline V gene lookup returns CDR1 SGHDT and CDR2 YYEEEE.

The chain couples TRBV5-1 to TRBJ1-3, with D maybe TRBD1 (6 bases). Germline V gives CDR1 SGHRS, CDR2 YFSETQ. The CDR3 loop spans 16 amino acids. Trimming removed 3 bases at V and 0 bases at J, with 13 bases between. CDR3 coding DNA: TGCGCCAGCAGCTCTGGACAGCTTAGCTCTGGAAACACCATATATTTT. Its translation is CASSSGQLSSGNTIYF. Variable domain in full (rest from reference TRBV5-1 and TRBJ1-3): KAGVTQTPRYLIKTRGQQVTLSCSPISGHRSVSWYQQTPGQGLQFLFEYFSETQRNKGNFPGRFSGRQFSNSRSEMNVSTLELGDSALYLCASSSGQLSSGNTIYFGEGSWLTVV.

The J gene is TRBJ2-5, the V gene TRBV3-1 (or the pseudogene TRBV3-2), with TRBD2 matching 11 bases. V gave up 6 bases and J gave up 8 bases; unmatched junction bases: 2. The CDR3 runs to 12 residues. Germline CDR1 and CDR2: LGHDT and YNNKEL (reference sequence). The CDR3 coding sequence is TGTGCCAGCAGACTAGCGGGGGACACCCAGTACTTC. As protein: CASRLAGDTQYF.

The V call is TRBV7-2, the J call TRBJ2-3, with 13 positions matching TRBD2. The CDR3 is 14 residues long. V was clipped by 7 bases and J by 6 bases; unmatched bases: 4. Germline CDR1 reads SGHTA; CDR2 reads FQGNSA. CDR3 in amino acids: CASTPTSGRDTQYF. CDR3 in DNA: TGTGCCAGCACCCCGACTAGCGGGAGGGATACGCAGTATTTT.

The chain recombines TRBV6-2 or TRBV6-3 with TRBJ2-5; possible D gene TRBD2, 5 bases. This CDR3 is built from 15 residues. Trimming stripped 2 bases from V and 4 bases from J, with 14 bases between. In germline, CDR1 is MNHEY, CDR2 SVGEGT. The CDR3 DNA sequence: TGTGCCAGCAGTTACGATGGACCTCGGGGAGAGACCCAGTACTTC. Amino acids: CASSYDGPRGETQYF.

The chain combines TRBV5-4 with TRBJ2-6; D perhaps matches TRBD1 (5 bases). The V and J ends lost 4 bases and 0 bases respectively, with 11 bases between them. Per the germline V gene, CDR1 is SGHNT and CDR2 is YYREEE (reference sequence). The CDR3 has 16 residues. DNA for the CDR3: TGTGCCAGCAGCCCCGACAGCTACTCTGGGGCCAACGTCCTGACTTTC. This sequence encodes CASSPDSYSGANVLTF.

Here the CDR3 reads CASTPGIGAWETQYF. The DNA of the CDR3 is TGTGCCAGCACCCCCGGTATAGGGGCCTGGGAGACCCAGTACTTC. The genes are TRBV6-6 and TRBJ2-5; a weak D match, TRBD1 (5 bases). V was clipped by 7 bases and J by 5 bases, with 20 bases between them. CDR1 MNHNY and CDR2 SVGAGI come from the germline V gene (reference sequence). CDR3 size: 15 residues.

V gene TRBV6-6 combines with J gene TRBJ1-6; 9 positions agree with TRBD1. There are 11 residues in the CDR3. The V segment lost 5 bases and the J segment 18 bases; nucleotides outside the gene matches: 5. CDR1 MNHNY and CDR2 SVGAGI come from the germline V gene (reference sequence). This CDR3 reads CASSTGGLAHF. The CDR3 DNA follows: TGTGCCAGCAGTACAGGGGGCTTGGCCCACTTT.

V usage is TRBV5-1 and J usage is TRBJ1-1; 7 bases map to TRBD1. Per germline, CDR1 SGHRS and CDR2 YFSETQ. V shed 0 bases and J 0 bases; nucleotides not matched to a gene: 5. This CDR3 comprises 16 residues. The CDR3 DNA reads TGCGCCAGCAGCTTGGGGCCGACAGGGTTGAACACTGAAGCTTTCTTT. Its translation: CASSLGPTGLNTEAFF.

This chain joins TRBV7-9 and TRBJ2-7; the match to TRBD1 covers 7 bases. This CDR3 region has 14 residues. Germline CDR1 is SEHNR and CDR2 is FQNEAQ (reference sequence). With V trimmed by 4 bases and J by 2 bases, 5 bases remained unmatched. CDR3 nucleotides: TGTGCCAGCAGCTCGCAGGGGGAGACCTACGAGCAGTACTTC. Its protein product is CASSSQGETYEQYF.

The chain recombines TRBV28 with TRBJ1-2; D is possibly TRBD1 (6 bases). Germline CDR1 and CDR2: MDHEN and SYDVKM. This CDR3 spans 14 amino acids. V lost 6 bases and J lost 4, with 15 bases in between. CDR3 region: CASSPPGVGYGYTF. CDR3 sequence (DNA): TGTGCCAGCAGCCCACCAGGGGTGGGCTATGGCTACACCTTC.

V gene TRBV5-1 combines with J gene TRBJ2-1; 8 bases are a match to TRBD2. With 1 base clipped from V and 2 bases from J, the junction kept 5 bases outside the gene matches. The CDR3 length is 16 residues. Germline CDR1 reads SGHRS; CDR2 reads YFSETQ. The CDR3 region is CASSLRVAGTYNEQFF. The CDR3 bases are TGCGCCAGCAGCTTGAGGGTAGCGGGGACCTACAATGAGCAGTTCTTC.

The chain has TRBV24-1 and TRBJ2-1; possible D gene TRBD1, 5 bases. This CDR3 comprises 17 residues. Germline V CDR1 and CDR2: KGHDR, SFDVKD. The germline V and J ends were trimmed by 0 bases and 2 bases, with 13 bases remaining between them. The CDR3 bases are TGTGCCACCAGTGATTTGGCCTCGACAGCAGCCTACAATGAGCAGTTCTTC. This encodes CATSDLASTAAYNEQFF.

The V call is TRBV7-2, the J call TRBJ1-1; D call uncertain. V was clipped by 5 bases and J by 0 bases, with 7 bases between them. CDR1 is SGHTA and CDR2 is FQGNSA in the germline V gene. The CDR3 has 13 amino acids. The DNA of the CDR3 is TGTGCCAGCAGCGTCGCAGTGAACACTGAAGCTTTCTTT. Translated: CASSVAVNTEAFF.

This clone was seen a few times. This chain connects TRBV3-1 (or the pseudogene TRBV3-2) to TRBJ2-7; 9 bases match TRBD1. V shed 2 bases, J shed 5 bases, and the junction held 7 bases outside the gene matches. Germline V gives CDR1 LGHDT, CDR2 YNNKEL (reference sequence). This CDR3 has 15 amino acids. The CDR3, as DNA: TGTGCCAGCAGCCAACCGGGACAGGGATCTAACGAGCAGTACTTC. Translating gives CASSQPGQGSNEQYF.

The CDR3 reads CASRGQGNGNTIYF. The CDR3 DNA reads TGTGCCAGTAGAGGACAGGGGAACGGAAACACCATATATTTT. V gene TRBV19 combines with J gene TRBJ1-3; 9 positions agree with TRBD1. This CDR3 is 14 amino acids long. Germline CDR1 and CDR2: LNHDA and SQIVND (reference sequence). Trimming removed 6 bases from V and 4 bases from J; junction bases left unmatched: 4. Supplemented by reference TRBV19 and TRBJ1-3, the full variable domain reads DGGITQSPKYLFRKEGQNVTLSCEQNLNHDAMYWYRQDPGQGLRLIYYSQIVNDFQKGDIAEGYSVSREKKESFPLTVTSAQKNPTAFYLCASRGQGNGNTIYFGEGSWLTVV.

The CDR3 sequence: CASSRQSYGYTF. The CDR3 coding sequence is TGTGCCAGCAGTAGACAGTCCTATGGCTACACCTTC. The V and J genes are TRBV28 and TRBJ1-2, with D tentatively TRBD1 (5 bases). Germline V gives CDR1 MDHEN, CDR2 SYDVKM. The CDR3 spans 12 residues. With 5 bases removed from V and 4 bases from J, the gap between germline ends came to 8 bases.